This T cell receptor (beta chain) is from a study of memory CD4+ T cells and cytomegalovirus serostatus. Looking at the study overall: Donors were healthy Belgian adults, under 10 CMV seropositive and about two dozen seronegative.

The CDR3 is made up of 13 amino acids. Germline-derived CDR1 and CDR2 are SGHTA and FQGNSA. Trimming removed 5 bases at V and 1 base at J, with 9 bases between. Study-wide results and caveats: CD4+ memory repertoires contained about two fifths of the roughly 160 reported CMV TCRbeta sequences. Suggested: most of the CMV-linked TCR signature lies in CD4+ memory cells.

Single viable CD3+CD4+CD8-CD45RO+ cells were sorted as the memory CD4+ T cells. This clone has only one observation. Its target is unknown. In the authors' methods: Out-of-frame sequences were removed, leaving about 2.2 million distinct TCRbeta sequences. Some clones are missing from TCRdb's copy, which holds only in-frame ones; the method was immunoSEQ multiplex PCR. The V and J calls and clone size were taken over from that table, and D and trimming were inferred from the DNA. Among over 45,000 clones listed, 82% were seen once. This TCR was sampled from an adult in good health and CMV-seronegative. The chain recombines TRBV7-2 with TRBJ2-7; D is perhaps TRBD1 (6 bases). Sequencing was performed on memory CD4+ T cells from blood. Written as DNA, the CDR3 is TGTGCCAGCAGCCGACAGGAGTCCTACGAGCAGTACTTC. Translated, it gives CASSRQESYEQYF.